This paragraph reports one T cell receptor beta chain. The TCR beta repertoire was assessed by survey-level immunoSEQ sequencing. TCRdb keeps only in-frame clones here, not all; method: immunoSEQ multiplex PCR. The sample lists around 49,000 clones, more than 80% occurring once. Germline V gives CDR1 MNHEY, CDR2 SMNVEV (reference sequence). CDR3 length equals 18 residues. V was pared by 3 bases and J by 3 bases, with 12 bases of the junction left unmatched. The chain couples TRBV27 to TRBJ2-3; 10 positions match TRBD1. The sequence was collected from a man aged 35-49 years with rheumatoid arthritis. Material: PBMCs. Here the CDR3 DNA reads TGTGCCAGCAGTTTGTCTGGACAGGGGGTTTTTATGACAGATACGCAGTATTTT. It translates to CASSLSGQGVFMTDTQYF.